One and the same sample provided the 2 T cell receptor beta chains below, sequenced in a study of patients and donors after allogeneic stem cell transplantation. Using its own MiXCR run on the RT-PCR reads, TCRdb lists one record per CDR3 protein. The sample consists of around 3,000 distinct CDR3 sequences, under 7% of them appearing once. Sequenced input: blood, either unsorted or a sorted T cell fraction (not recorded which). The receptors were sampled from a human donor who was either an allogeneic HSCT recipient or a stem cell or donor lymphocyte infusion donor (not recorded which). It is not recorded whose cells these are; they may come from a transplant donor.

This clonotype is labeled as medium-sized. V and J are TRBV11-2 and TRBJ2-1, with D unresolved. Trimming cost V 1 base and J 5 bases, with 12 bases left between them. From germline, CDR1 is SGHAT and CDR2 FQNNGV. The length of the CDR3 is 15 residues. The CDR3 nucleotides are TGTGCCAGCAGCTTAGTAGCTGGGTTCAACAATGAGCAGTTCTTC. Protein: CASSLVAGFNNEQFF.

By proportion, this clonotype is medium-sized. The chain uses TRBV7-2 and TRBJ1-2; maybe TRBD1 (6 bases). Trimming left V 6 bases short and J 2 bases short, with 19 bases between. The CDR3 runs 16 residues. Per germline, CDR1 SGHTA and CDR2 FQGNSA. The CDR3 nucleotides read TGTGCCAGCAGTCCGCTCTCCGGGACAATCAACTATGGCTACACCTTC. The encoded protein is CASSPLSGTINYGYTF.